This TCR beta chain derives from a study of OX40 agonist ivuxolimab in advanced cancers. With baseline, cycle 4 day 1, and cycle 7 day 1 as timepoints, blood was sampled. The table came from immunoSEQ multiplex PCR; TCRdb's copy has only in-frame clones and leaves some out. The data show under 85,000 clones, roughly 88% seen once. The source of this sequence is an adult with an advanced solid tumor such as melanoma, head and neck, liver or kidney cancer. The sample consisted of CD4+ or CD8+ T cells sorted from blood, taken in a trial of the OX40 agonist ivuxolimab.

CDR3 loop: CASSEVLSGTEAFF. The DNA for the CDR3 is TGTGCCAGCAGTGAAGTGCTTTCAGGGACAGAAGCTTTCTTT. The J gene is TRBJ1-1, the V gene TRBV6-1, with D perhaps TRBD1 (6 bases). Per the germline V gene, CDR1 is MNHNS and CDR2 is SASEGT. The length of the CDR3 is 14 residues. V was pared by 1 base and J by 8 bases, with 14 bases between.